Listed below are T cell receptor beta chains from one sample, sequenced in a study of blood T cells in healthy people across ages. TCRdb called the 5' RACE reads again in MiXCR, with one record for every CDR3 protein. This table has some 1.8 million distinct CDR3 sequences, about 39% appearing once. Sequencing was carried out using blood. The receptors shown here come from a human donor in good health. Both conserved end residues are part of each CDR3. D genes are given only for firm matches. The size field is filled for only some rows; it gives once, few, many or a size class.

D gene,V gene,J gene,clone size,CDR3 DNA,CDR3 protein
.,TRBV6-1,TRBJ1-2,.,TGTGCCAGCAGTGAAAAGGATGAGGGGTGGAGAATCCATGGCTACACCTTC,CASSEKDEGWRIHGYTF
.,TRBV29-1,TRBJ1-2,.,TGCAGCGTTGTAAAAGGAGATGGCTACACCTTC,CSVVKGDGYTF
TRBD1,TRBV7-2,TRBJ2-7,few,TGTGCCAGCAGCATGGACAGGTTCTCCTACGAGCAGTACTTC,CASSMDRFSYEQYF
TRBD1,TRBV5-1,TRBJ2-7,.,TGCGCCAGCAGCTTGGGGCTACCGGGACAGGTACGCTCCTACAATGAGCAGTACTTC,CASSLGLPGQVRSYNEQYF
.,TRBV7-2,TRBJ1-2,.,TGTGCCAGCAGCCAATCTTGGACAGCCCCAAATGGCTACACCTTC,CASSQSWTAPNGYTF
.,TRBV12-5,TRBJ1-1,.,TGTGCTAGTGGTTTGGTTCCAGGGGTTGTCGCTGAAGCTTTCTTT,CASGLVPGVVAEAFF
.,TRBV5-1,TRBJ2-1,few,TGCGCCAGCAGCTTGGAGGGGCAGGTGGGTGAGCAGTTCTTC,CASSLEGQVGEQFF
.,TRBV12-3/TRBV12-4,TRBJ2-7,few,TGTGCCAGCAGTTTAATAGTAGCGGACCCCAATGAGCAGTACTTC,CASSLIVADPNEQYF
TRBD1,TRBV5-1,TRBJ1-2,.,TGCGCCAGCAGCGAGGGACAGGGGAGCTACACCTTC,CASSEGQGSYTF
.,TRBV5-1,TRBJ1-2,.,TGCGCCAGCAGCTTCCGGAACGGCTATGGCTACACCTTC,CASSFRNGYGYTF
.,TRBV5-1,TRBJ1-2,.,TGCGCCAGCAGAGCGGACATTTCAGGGAGGGGCTACACCTTC,CASRADISGRGYTF
TRBD1,TRBV20-1,TRBJ1-4,.,TGCAGTGCTAGTGGGGGGACAGGGGATGAAAAACTGTTTTTT,CSASGGTGDEKLFF
.,TRBV7-2,TRBJ1-2,.,TGTGCCAGCAGCTTATTGGCAGGGACCGATGGCTACACCTTC,CASSLLAGTDGYTF
TRBD2,TRBV7-2,TRBJ2-1,once,TGTGCCAGCAGCTTAAGGACTAGCGGGGACCGGGAGCAGTTCTTC,CASSLRTSGDREQFF
.,TRBV7-2,TRBJ2-5,.,TGTGCCAGCAGCTTCCGGGTCATCGAGACCCAGTACTTC,CASSFRVIETQYF
.,TRBV7-7,TRBJ1-5,.,TGTGCCAGCAGCGAATCCTGGGGGCAGCCCCAGCATTTT,CASSESWGQPQHF
TRBD2,TRBV7-3,TRBJ2-1,.,TGTGCCAGCAGCAAGGGGACTAGGGGGACCAATGAGCAGTTCTTC,CASSKGTRGTNEQFF
.,TRBV7-9,TRBJ1-1,.,TGTGCCAGCAGCTTACAGACGAACGCTGAAGCTTTCTTT,CASSLQTNAEAFF
.,TRBV25-1,TRBJ2-4,few,TGTGCCAGCAGTGAAGGACGGAAGCAGTACTTC,CASSEGRKQYF
.,TRBV12-3/TRBV12-4,TRBJ1-1,few,TGTGCCAGCAGTGCCGGACAGCCGAACACTGAAGCTTTCTTT,CASSAGQPNTEAFF
.,TRBV9,TRBJ1-1,few,TGTGCCAGCAGCGTATGGGGTGAAAATGAAGCTTTCTTT,CASSVWGENEAFF
.,TRBV5-1,TRBJ2-1,.,TGCGCCAGCAGCTTGAACGGGGTTAGCTCCTACAATGAGCAGTTCTTC,CASSLNGVSSYNEQFF
TRBD2,TRBV20-1,TRBJ2-5,.,TGCAGTGCTAGGGGGACTAGCGGCAGGACCCAGTACTTC,CSARGTSGRTQYF
.,TRBV20-1,TRBJ2-7,few,TGCAGTGCTAATGACGGATTTCCCTACGAGCAGTACTTC,CSANDGFPYEQYF
TRBD1,TRBV6-5,TRBJ2-1,few,TGTGCCAGCAGTTACACACCAGGCCAGGGGGCCGACAATGAGCAGTTCTTC,CASSYTPGQGADNEQFF
.,TRBV7-3,TRBJ2-1,few,TGTGCCAGCAGCTTAAGGGGGACCTACAATGAGCGGTTCTTC,CASSLRGTYNERFF
TRBD2,TRBV6-2/TRBV6-3,TRBJ2-1,.,TGTGCCAGCAGTTACTCGATAACTAGCGGAACCAATGAGCAGTTCTTC,CASSYSITSGTNEQFF
.,TRBV9,TRBJ1-2,.,TGTGCCAGCAGCTCAGGGACGGATAACTATGGCTACACCTTC,CASSSGTDNYGYTF
TRBD2,TRBV20-1,TRBJ2-7,.,TGCAGTGCTGGGAGACTAGCGGGGGCCAACGAGCAGTACTTC,CSAGRLAGANEQYF
TRBD1,TRBV6-1,TRBJ1-5,.,TGTGCCAGCAGAACATCATCCGGGACAGGGGGGAATCAGCCCCAGCATTTT,CASRTSSGTGGNQPQHF
TRBD2,TRBV20-1,TRBJ2-5,.,TGCAGTGCTTTTACACCCGGGACTACCCAAGAGACCCAGTACTTC,CSAFTPGTTQETQYF
TRBD2,TRBV7-3,TRBJ2-1,.,TGTGCCAGCAGCCGTAGCGGGGGGGAGAGTGAGCAGTTCTTC,CASSRSGGESEQFF
TRBD2,TRBV7-2,TRBJ2-7,.,TGTGCCAGCAGCTCTGGACTAGCGGGGGGGCGGGAGCAGTACTTC,CASSSGLAGGREQYF
.,TRBV6-5,TRBJ2-4,few,TGTGCCAGCAGTTACTCCTCCAAAAACATTCAGTACTTC,CASSYSSKNIQYF
TRBD1,TRBV12-3/TRBV12-4,TRBJ2-7,.,TGTGCCAGCAGTCCGACAGGGATTACCTACGAGCAGTACTTC,CASSPTGITYEQYF
TRBD2,TRBV4-2,TRBJ2-1,few,TGTGCCAGCAGCTCAGACTTAGGGACTAGCGGGGGCTCCCTTTTGAATGAGCAGTTCTTC,CASSSDLGTSGGSLLNEQFF
TRBD1,TRBV9,TRBJ2-1,.,TGTGCCAGCAGCGATCGGACAGGGGCGAATGAGCAGTTCTTC,CASSDRTGANEQFF
.,TRBV10-3,TRBJ1-2,few,TGTGCCATCAGTGACCCGGACAGCGCTAACTATGGCTACACCTTC,CAISDPDSANYGYTF
TRBD2,TRBV7-9,TRBJ2-7,few,TGTGCCAGCAGCCCTTCTGCGGGGGGCGACTACGAGCAGTACTTC,CASSPSAGGDYEQYF
.,TRBV29-1,TRBJ2-1,many,TGCAGCGTTGAAGATTCTTCCCCCAATGAGCAGTTCTTC,CSVEDSSPNEQFF
TRBD2,TRBV4-1,TRBJ2-3,.,TGCGCCAGCAGCCAAGAGAGGACTAGCGGGGGGGCAGATACGCAGTATTTT,CASSQERTSGGADTQYF
.,TRBV7-2,TRBJ2-4,.,TGTGCCAGCAGCCCCCGGAGGGACGGTGGAGCCAAAAACATTCAGTACTTC,CASSPRRDGGAKNIQYF
.,TRBV28,TRBJ2-5,.,TGTGCCAGCAGACCGAACAGAGGTGGGGGAGAGGCCCAGTACTTC,CASRPNRGGGEAQYF
.,TRBV21-1,TRBJ2-7,.,TGTGCCAGCAGCAAAGACCGGGACAAGACCTTGTACGGGCAGTACTTC,CASSKDRDKTLYGQYF
TRBD1,TRBV27,TRBJ2-3,few,TGTGCCAGCAGCCCCCAGGGGGCGTTTTCAACAGATACGCAGTATTTT,CASSPQGAFSTDTQYF
.,TRBV12-3/TRBV12-4,TRBJ1-1,.,TGTGCCAGCAGTTTCCAGGTGTTGGGGAACACTGAAGCTTTCTTT,CASSFQVLGNTEAFF
TRBD2,TRBV24-1,TRBJ2-1,.,TGTGCCGCCAGTAGCGGGGGGGGCAATGAGCAGTTCTTC,CAASSGGGNEQFF
.,TRBV7-2,TRBJ2-5,few,TGTGCCAGCAGTTTTGGAGGGACAGAGACCCAGTACTTC,CASSFGGTETQYF
.,TRBV7-2,TRBJ2-1,.,TGTGCCAGCAGCTATAGCGGTATAGGCGATGAGCAGTTCTTC,CASSYSGIGDEQFF
TRBD1,TRBV7-2,TRBJ2-7,.,TGTGCCAGCAGCTTCTCCGGGACAGGGGGTGGGGAGCGGTACTTC,CASSFSGTGGGERYF
.,TRBV4-3,TRBJ2-1,.,TGCGCCAGCAGCCAAGATCGGAATACTGGGCCCTTTTTGAATGAGCAGTTCTTC,CASSQDRNTGPFLNEQFF
TRBD2,TRBV7-2,TRBJ2-1,few,TGTGCCAGCAGTTTTACTAGCGGGAGGAGCTCCTACAATGAGCAGTTCTTC,CASSFTSGRSSYNEQFF
.,TRBV7-2,TRBJ1-5,.,TGTGCCAGCAGCTATGGAGAGGATCAGCCCCAGCATTTT,CASSYGEDQPQHF
TRBD2,TRBV6-2/TRBV6-3,TRBJ2-5,few,TGTGCCAGCAGAAACTTAGCGGGCAACCAAGAGACCCAGTACTTC,CASRNLAGNQETQYF
.,TRBV4-3,TRBJ1-6,.,TGCGCCAGCAGCCAAGAGAGGGCCACGAATTCACCCCTCCACTTT,CASSQERATNSPLHF
TRBD2,TRBV12-3/TRBV12-4,TRBJ2-3,few,TGTGCCAGCAGTTTAGAAGGGAGGGCGCCCGATACGCAGTATTTT,CASSLEGRAPDTQYF
.,TRBV7-2,TRBJ1-2,few,TGTGCCAGCAGCTCATCTTACATTGGGTATGGCTACACCTTC,CASSSSYIGYGYTF